Listed below are T cell receptor beta chains from one sample, sequenced in a study of cytomegalovirus exposure and HLA in healthy donors. Sequencing was performed with immunoSEQ multiplex PCR; in TCRdb, only in-frame clones are kept and a portion is missing. The profile shows roughly 180,000 clones, around 84% of them singletons. Sequencing was carried out using PBMCs. These receptors were collected from a girl aged 2-10 years in good health and CMV-seropositive. CDR3s include the opening cysteine and the closing phenylalanine or tryptophan. Fields, in order: CDR3 protein, D gene, V gene, J gene. D genes are given only for firm matches.

CSVDRIGKNIQYF,.,TRBV29-1,TRBJ2-4
CATQVGLAGPQFF,TRBD2,TRBV19,TRBJ2-1
CASSLGTGTSYNEQFF,TRBD1,TRBV11-3,TRBJ2-1
CASVVAGEGYNEQFF,TRBD2,TRBV2,TRBJ2-1
CAISRDQGAAQPQHF,TRBD1,TRBV10-3,TRBJ1-5
CASSPGLGQRNTEAFF,.,TRBV5-1,TRBJ1-1
CASSPRGNTIYF,.,TRBV11-2,TRBJ1-3
CASSYSASPGEQYF,.,TRBV6-5,TRBJ2-7
CASVDRGLRDEAFF,.,TRBV12-5,TRBJ1-1
CASSQTGTATNYGYTF,TRBD1,TRBV7-2,TRBJ1-2
CASTPGDYSNQPQHF,.,TRBV19,TRBJ1-5
CAWRRQGADYGYTF,TRBD1,TRBV30,TRBJ1-2
CASSQDLEDRGYNEQFF,TRBD1,TRBV4-2,TRBJ2-1
CAWRRTLRDRAYTIYF,TRBD1,TRBV30,TRBJ1-3
CASSPEAGGQTQYF,TRBD2,TRBV11-3,TRBJ2-5
CSADRYTGQYF,.,TRBV20-1,TRBJ2-5
CSVAQGLNTEAFF,TRBD1,TRBV29-1,TRBJ1-1
CASSVASGGALNIQYF,TRBD2,TRBV9,TRBJ2-4
CASSYGSDYEQYF,.,TRBV27,TRBJ2-7
CASSPQDISGNTIYF,.,TRBV11-3,TRBJ1-3
CASSRDILGYEQYF,.,TRBV4-1,TRBJ2-7
CASKRGGAEAFF,.,TRBV6-5,TRBJ1-1
CASSPRGLAGGNEQFF,TRBD2,TRBV18,TRBJ2-1
CASSREASYEQYF,.,TRBV6-5,TRBJ2-7
CASSLVGGGLDTQYF,.,TRBV7-2,TRBJ2-3
CASRRLAGDEQYF,TRBD2,TRBV2,TRBJ2-7
CASSVRGGDEQYF,TRBD2,TRBV9,TRBJ2-7
CASSVAGRREEKLFF,.,TRBV9,TRBJ1-4
CASSLGTTGTGEKLFF,.,TRBV5-1,TRBJ1-4
CASSLEMRYTEAFF,.,TRBV5-5,TRBJ1-1
CASSSPPGRAVQYF,TRBD2,TRBV7-8,TRBJ2-7
CASTKEGPNTEAFF,.,TRBV6-4,TRBJ1-1
CASRKGLQGNTEAFF,.,TRBV7-8,TRBJ1-1
CASSVRTEGINYEQYF,.,TRBV13,TRBJ2-7
CSVTGWGGEQFF,TRBD2,TRBV29-1,TRBJ2-1
CASSRSDITGTEAFF,.,TRBV5-6,TRBJ1-1
CASSPGRDTEAFF,.,TRBV27,TRBJ1-1
CATSRDSVDRANTEAFF,TRBD1,TRBV15,TRBJ1-1
CASSYSLAGEQYF,TRBD2,TRBV6-5,TRBJ2-7
CATSRNRGDTGELFF,TRBD1,TRBV15,TRBJ2-2
CASSTLDRGGGYTF,TRBD1,TRBV27,TRBJ1-2
CASSELIAGGQETQYF,TRBD2,TRBV6-1,TRBJ2-5
CASSFMSGAYEQYF,.,TRBV27,TRBJ2-7
CASSVGRERRTGELFF,.,TRBV9,TRBJ2-2
CAIPGHSNEKLFF,.,TRBV6-1,TRBJ1-4
CASNTAGTSSYNEQFF,TRBD2,TRBV13,TRBJ2-1
CASSLEREHEQFF,TRBD2,TRBV4-2,TRBJ2-1
CASSLVGTSYNEQFF,.,TRBV6-1,TRBJ2-1
CASSEPGATDTQYF,.,TRBV6-1,TRBJ2-3
CASQGAVAQYF,.,TRBV7-2,TRBJ2-3